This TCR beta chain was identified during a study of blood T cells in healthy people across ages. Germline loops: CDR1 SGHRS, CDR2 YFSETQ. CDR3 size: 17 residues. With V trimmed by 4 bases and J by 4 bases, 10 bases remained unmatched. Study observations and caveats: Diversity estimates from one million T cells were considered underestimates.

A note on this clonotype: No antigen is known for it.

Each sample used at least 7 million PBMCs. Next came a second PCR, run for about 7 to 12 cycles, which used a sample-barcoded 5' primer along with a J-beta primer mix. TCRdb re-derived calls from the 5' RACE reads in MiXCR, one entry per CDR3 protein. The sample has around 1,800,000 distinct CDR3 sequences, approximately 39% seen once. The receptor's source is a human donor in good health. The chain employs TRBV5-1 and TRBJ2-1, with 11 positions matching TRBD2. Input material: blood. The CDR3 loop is CASSTGTSGLFYNEQFF. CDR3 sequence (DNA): TGCGCCAGCAGCACCGGGACTAGCGGCTTATTTTACAATGAGCAGTTCTTC.